This T cell receptor (beta chain) is drawn from a study of OX40 agonist ivuxolimab in advanced cancers. Germline CDR1 and CDR2: LNHNV and YYDKDF (reference sequence). Trimming took off 0 bases at V and 5 bases at J, with 5 bases between the two ends. There are 14 residues in the CDR3. Produced via immunoSEQ multiplex PCR; TCRdb's table is partial and in-frame only. The sample records approximately 58,000 clones, about 88% being singletons. The sample consisted of CD4+ or CD8+ T cells sorted from blood, taken in a trial of the OX40 agonist ivuxolimab. The chain is built from TRBV15 and TRBJ1-6, with D unresolved. The receptor comes from an adult with an advanced solid tumor such as melanoma, head and neck, liver or kidney cancer. The CDR3 bases are TGTGCCACCAGCAGAGATCGACATAATTCACCCCTCCACTTT. This gives the protein CATSRDRHNSPLHF. Using reference TRBV15 and TRBJ1-6 for the parts outside the CDR3, the full variable domain is DAMVIQNPRYQVTQFGKPVTLSCSQTLNHNVMYWYQQKSSQAPKLLFHYYDKDFNNEADTPDNFQSRRPNTSFCFLDIRSPGLGDTAMYLCATSRDRHNSPLHFGNGTRLTVT.